One T cell receptor beta chain is described in this entry. Authors' processing steps: Reference gene primer amplification gave nucleated cell count estimates. The protocol was immunoSEQ multiplex PCR, while the TCRdb copy is restricted to in-frame clones and leaves out a portion. V, J and clone size are those of that table, while D and trimming were read from the DNA. The sample consists of 360,000 or so clones, around 87% of them appearing once. This CDR3 spans 19 amino acids. V gave up 4 bases and J gave up 8 bases; unmatched junction bases: 22. In germline, CDR1 is PRHDT, CDR2 FYEKMQ (reference sequence). The source of the sample is a study of blood T cell repertoires in COVID-19. Study-level information: Researchers got acute and convalescent COVID-19 samples from the United States, Italy and Spain. PBMCs, B-cell-depleted T cells, or T cells provided the cDNA or gDNA that made up the material.

The receptor was derived from a man aged 18 to 35 with active or convalescent COVID-19. The source material was peripheral blood. This chain joins TRBV13 and TRBJ1-2; 10 bases align to TRBD1. CDR3 protein: CASSSKWRGHRDRGWGYTF. DNA of the CDR3: TGTGCCAGCAGCTCCAAGTGGCGAGGACACCGGGACAGGGGTTGGGGCTACACCTTC. Using reference TRBV13 and TRBJ1-2 for the parts outside the CDR3, the full variable domain is AAGVIQSPRHLIKEKRETATLKCYPIPRHDTVYWYQQGPGQDPQFLISFYEKMQSDKGSIPDRFSAQQFSDYHSELNMSSLELGDSALYFCASSSKWRGHRDRGWGYTFGSGTRLTVV.